These 19 T cell receptor beta chains were all obtained from the same sample, sequenced in a study of cytotoxic CD8 clonotypes in ibrutinib-treated CLL. Assay used: immunoSEQ multiplex PCR; TCRdb lists only in-frame clones, some missing. The sample lists about 200,000 clones, more than 75% seen once, with 10% to 12% in the top ten. The sample was PBMCs, taken after 12 months of ibrutinib treatment. All receptors come from a human donor with chronic lymphocytic leukemia.

Only a few counts were recorded for this clone. The V and J genes are TRBV6-5 and TRBJ1-5; no definite D call. Trimming stripped 0 bases from V and 6 bases from J, with 9 bases between. The CDR3 is made up of 14 amino acids. Germline loops: CDR1 MNHEY, CDR2 SVGAGI. The CDR3 bases are TGTGCCAGCAGTTACTCGGGAGGGTCTCAGCCCCAGCATTTT. This sequence encodes CASSYSGGSQPQHF.

This clone was seen only a few times. The V and J genes are TRBV15 and TRBJ1-2; weak D call: TRBD1 (5 bases). The germline V gene encodes CDR1 LNHNV and CDR2 YYDKDF (reference sequence). V gave up 4 bases and J gave up 8 bases, with 14 bases separating them. This CDR3 spans 13 amino acids. The CDR3 protein is CATSMVEGSGYTF. Written as DNA, the CDR3 is TGTGCCACCAGCATGGTTGAGGGGAGCGGCTACACCTTC. The whole variable domain, remainder taken from reference TRBV15 and TRBJ1-2, is DAMVIQNPRYQVTQFGKPVTLSCSQTLNHNVMYWYQQKSSQAPKLLFHYYDKDFNNEADTPDNFQSRRPNTSFCFLDIRSPGLGDTAMYLCATSMVEGSGYTFGSGTRLTVV.

The rearrangement uses TRBV2 and TRBJ1-3; the D is unclear. Germline CDR1 is SNHLY and CDR2 is FYNNEI. Trimming shortened V by 4 bases and J by 4 bases, and 14 bases separated the two germline ends. This CDR3 has 15 residues. The CDR3 spells CASSVEGGEGNTIYF. For the CDR3, the DNA is TGTGCCAGCAGTGTAGAGGGAGGAGAAGGAAACACCATATATTTT.

V gene TRBV4-1 combines with J gene TRBJ2-7; TRBD2 matches 8 bases. The V gene end was trimmed by 6 bases and the J gene end by 4 bases; junction bases not matched to a gene: 11. Germline V gives CDR1 MGHRA, CDR2 YSYEKL. CDR3 length equals 15 residues. CDR3 in amino acids: CASRTAVGGEYEQYF. The CDR3 nucleotides read TGCGCCAGCAGAACAGCAGTCGGGGGGGAATACGAGCAGTACTTC.

The chain links TRBV10-3 to TRBJ1-4; 9 positions match TRBD1. V was pared by 6 bases and J by 3 bases, with 5 bases of the junction left unmatched. The CDR3 has 15 amino acids. Germline V gene sequence: CDR1 ENHRY, CDR2 SYGVKD. This CDR3 reads CAIRGGDRANEKLFF. The CDR3 DNA follows: TGTGCCATCAGAGGTGGGGACAGGGCTAATGAAAAACTGTTTTTT.

This clone turned up a few times. J is TRBJ2-7 and V is TRBV5-1; 8 positions match TRBD1. This CDR3 spans 16 amino acids. From germline, CDR1 is SGHRS and CDR2 YFSETQ. V trimming: 0 bases; J trimming: 3 bases; junction bases outside the gene matches: 8. This chain's CDR3 is CASSLGTDRGYYEQYF. DNA of the CDR3: TGCGCCAGCAGCTTGGGAACCGACAGGGGTTACTACGAGCAGTACTTC.

This chain joins TRBV19 and TRBJ2-5; D is unclear. Germline CDR1 reads LNHDA; CDR2 reads SQIVND (reference sequence). With 5 bases removed from V and 1 base from J, the gap between germline ends came to 17 bases. The CDR3 loop spans 16 amino acids. The CDR3 reads CASSSLLLGGQETQYF. The CDR3 DNA follows: TGTGCCAGTAGTTCCCTCCTCCTGGGTGGCCAAGAGACCCAGTACTTC.

The genes are TRBV6-1 and TRBJ2-1; TRBD2 matches 9 bases. The V segment lost 0 bases and the J segment 3 bases; nucleotides outside the gene matches: 6. The length of the CDR3 is 17 residues. CDR1 and CDR2 from the germline V gene are MNHNS and SASEGT. The CDR3 spells CASSEAVAGVGYNEQFF. CDR3 DNA: TGTGCCAGCAGTGAAGCGGTAGCGGGAGTCGGCTACAATGAGCAGTTCTTC.

The genes are TRBV11-3 and TRBJ1-1, with 11 bases lining up with TRBD1. The CDR3 spans 15 residues. Unmatched junction bases numbered 7, after V lost 5 bases and J lost 5 bases. Germline V gene sequence: CDR1 SGHNT, CDR2 YENEEA. In DNA, the CDR3 is TGTGCCAGCAGCATCGGACAGGGGGCTAATACTGAAGCTTTCTTT. Translation gives CASSIGQGANTEAFF.

This clone was detected ten times or more. The CDR3, as DNA: TGTGCCAGCAGTTTATTGGCGAGGGGGCACTTCTACGAGCAGTACTTC. It specifies CASSLLARGHFYEQYF. The chain recombines TRBV27 with TRBJ2-7, with 7 bases matching TRBD1. Germline V CDR1 and CDR2: MNHEY, SMNVEV (reference sequence). The CDR3 totals 16 residues. V gave up 1 base and J gave up 3 bases; unmatched junction bases: 9.

This clone was detected a few times. The genes are TRBV7-9 and TRBJ2-2; D is perhaps TRBD1 (6 bases). V was clipped by 1 base and J by 5 bases, with 8 bases between them. Germline V CDR1 and CDR2: SEHNR, FQNEAQ (reference sequence). The CDR3 runs to 14 residues. The chain's CDR3 is CASSLGGQTGELFF. The DNA of the CDR3 is TGTGCCAGCAGCTTAGGGGGGCAGACCGGGGAGCTGTTTTTT.

CDR3 DNA: TGTGCCAGCAAGAGTGAGGACAGAGAATACGAGCAGTACTTC. Translated: CASKSEDREYEQYF. This chain links TRBV28 with TRBJ2-7, with D maybe TRBD1 (6 bases). The CDR3 loop spans 14 amino acids. The germline CDR1 and CDR2 sequences are MDHEN and SYDVKM. Trimming removed 7 bases at V and 4 bases at J, with 17 bases between.

V usage is TRBV6-1 and J usage is TRBJ1-3, with 8 nucleotides matching TRBD1. The germline V gene encodes CDR1 MNHNS and CDR2 SASEGT. The CDR3 extends over 15 amino acids. J was trimmed by 2 bases and V by 5 bases; bases with no gene match: 5. The CDR3 DNA sequence: TGTGCCAGCAGTCCGCAGGGGGCGGCTGGAAACACCATATATTTT. It yields the protein CASSPQGAAGNTIYF.

The chain links TRBV5-4 to TRBJ1-1; 11 bases are a match to TRBD1. Losses at the gene ends were 4 bases for V and 3 bases for J; bases not matched to a gene: 11. The CDR3 spans 17 residues. From germline, CDR1 is SGHNT and CDR2 YYREEE (reference sequence). CDR3 sequence: CASSRTGQGARDTEAFF. The CDR3 nucleotides read TGTGCCAGCAGCCGGACCGGACAGGGGGCGAGGGACACTGAAGCTTTCTTT. The full variable domain, with the rest looked up from reference TRBV5-4 and TRBJ1-1, is ETGVTQSPTHLIKTRGQQVTLRCSSQSGHNTVSWYQQALGQGPQFIFQYYREEENGRGNFPPRFSGLQFPNYSSELNVNALELDDSALYLCASSRTGQGARDTEAFFGQGTRLTVV.

J is TRBJ2-7 and V is TRBV5-1; 9 bases map to TRBD1. Per germline, CDR1 SGHRS and CDR2 YFSETQ. This CDR3 comprises 14 residues. V shed 1 base, J shed 7 bases, and the junction held 6 bases outside the gene matches. The CDR3 DNA reads TGCGCCAGCAGCTTGACAGGGGGCGCGTGGGAGCAGTACTTC. It codes for CASSLTGGAWEQYF.

The J gene is TRBJ2-2, the V gene TRBV2; 9 bases fit TRBD2. This CDR3 is 19 amino acids long. Germline CDR1 and CDR2: SNHLY and FYNNEI. Trimming at V came to 5 bases and at J to 3 bases, leaving 16 bases not matched to a gene. CDR3 DNA: TGTGCCAGCAGTACTGATTCGTCTAGCGGGGACCCTTACACCGGGGAGCTGTTTTTT. Amino acids: CASSTDSSSGDPYTGELFF.

This chain uses TRBV5-6 with TRBJ2-3, with TRBD1 identical over 9 bases. Germline CDR1 SGHDT, CDR2 YYEEEE. This CDR3 is 16 amino acids long. J gave up 2 bases and V 4 bases, and 8 bases lay outside the gene matches. CDR3: CASSAPGTGHTDTQYF. CDR3 bases: TGTGCCAGCAGCGCCCCCGGGACAGGGCACACAGATACGCAGTATTTT.

Ten or more counts support this clone. The rearrangement links TRBV5-1 to TRBJ2-7, with TRBD2 matching 7 bases. Germline V gives CDR1 SGHRS, CDR2 YFSETQ. The trim removed 4 bases at V and 6 bases at J, leaving 7 bases unmatched. There are 13 residues in the CDR3. Here the CDR3 DNA reads TGCGCCAGCAGCACCGGACCGGGGGGCGAGCAGTACTTC. Protein product: CASSTGPGGEQYF.

This clone turned up a few times. The rearrangement links TRBV5-1 to TRBJ1-2; tentative D call: TRBD1 (5 bases). V was pared by 5 bases and J by 1 base, with 9 bases between. This CDR3 is 13 amino acids long. Germline V gives CDR1 SGHRS, CDR2 YFSETQ. Here the CDR3 DNA reads TGCGCCAGCAGATTCGACAGTAACTATGGCTACACCTTC. It specifies CASRFDSNYGYTF.